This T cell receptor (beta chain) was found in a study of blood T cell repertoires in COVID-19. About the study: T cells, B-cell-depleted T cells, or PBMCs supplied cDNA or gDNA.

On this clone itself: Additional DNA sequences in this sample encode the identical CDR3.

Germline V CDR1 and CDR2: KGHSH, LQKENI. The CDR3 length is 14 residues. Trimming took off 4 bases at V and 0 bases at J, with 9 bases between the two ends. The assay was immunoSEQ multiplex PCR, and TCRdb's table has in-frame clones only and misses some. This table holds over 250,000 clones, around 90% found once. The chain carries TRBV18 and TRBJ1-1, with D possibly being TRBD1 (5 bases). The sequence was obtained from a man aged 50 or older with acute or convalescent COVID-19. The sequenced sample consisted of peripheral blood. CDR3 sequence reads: CASSLGGMNTEAFF. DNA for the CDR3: TGTGCCAGCTCACTCGGGGGAATGAACACTGAAGCTTTCTTT.